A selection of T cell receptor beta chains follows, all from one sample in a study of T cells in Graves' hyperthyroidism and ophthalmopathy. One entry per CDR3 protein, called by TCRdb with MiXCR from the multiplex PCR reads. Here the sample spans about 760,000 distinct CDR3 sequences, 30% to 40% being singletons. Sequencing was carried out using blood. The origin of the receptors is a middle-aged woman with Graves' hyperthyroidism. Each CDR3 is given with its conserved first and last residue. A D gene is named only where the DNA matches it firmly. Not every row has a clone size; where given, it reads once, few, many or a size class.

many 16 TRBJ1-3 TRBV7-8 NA CASSLVTGTGGNTIYF TGTGCCAGCAGCTTAGTCACCGGGACGGGTGGGAACACCATATATTTT
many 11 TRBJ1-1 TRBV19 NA CASSFGTRAFF TGTGCCAGTAGTTTCGGGACGCGGGCTTTCTTT
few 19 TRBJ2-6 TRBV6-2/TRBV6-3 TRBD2 CASSDATSGSSSGANVLTF TGTGCCAGCAGTGATGCGACTAGCGGGAGTTCCTCTGGGGCCAACGTCCTGACTTTC
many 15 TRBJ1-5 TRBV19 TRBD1 CASSIAGGNNQPQHF TGTGCCAGTAGTATAGCAGGGGGGAATAATCAGCCCCAGCATTTT
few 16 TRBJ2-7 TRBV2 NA CASSESLRTDNYEQYF TGTGCCAGCAGTGAATCACTAAGGACGGATAACTACGAGCAGTACTTC
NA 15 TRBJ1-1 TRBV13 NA CASSLGPGLNTEAFF TGTGCCAGCAGCTTAGGTCCGGGGTTGAACACTGAAGCTTTCTTT
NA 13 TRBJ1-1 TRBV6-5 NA CAISYALNTEAFF TGTGCCATCAGTTACGCGTTGAACACTGAAGCTTTCTTT
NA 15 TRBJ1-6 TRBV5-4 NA CASSQQDPYNSPLHF TGTGCCAGCAGCCAACAGGACCCCTATAATTCACCCCTCCACTTT
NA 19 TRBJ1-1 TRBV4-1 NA CASSQESPLLRGEGTEAFF TGCGCCAGCAGCCAGGAATCCCCCCTTTTGAGGGGTGAGGGCACTGAAGCTTTCTTT
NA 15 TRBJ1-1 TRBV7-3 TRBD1 CASSQRRYRGTEAFF TGTGCCAGCAGCCAACGGAGATACAGGGGGACTGAAGCTTTCTTT
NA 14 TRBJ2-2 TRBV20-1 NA CSATEPLNTGELFF TGCAGTGCTACGGAACCCCTGAACACCGGGGAGCTGTTTTTT
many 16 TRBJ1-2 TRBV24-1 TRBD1 CATSDDRGRAFYGYTF TGTGCCACCAGTGATGACAGGGGACGGGCTTTTTATGGCTACACCTTC
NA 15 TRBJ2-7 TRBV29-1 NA CSVEGPGRREYEQYF TGCAGCGTTGAGGGGCCCGGACGGAGAGAGTACGAGCAGTACTTC
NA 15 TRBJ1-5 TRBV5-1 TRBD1 CASSEQGGQGQPQHF TGCGCCAGCAGCGAACAGGGGGGACAGGGGCAGCCCCAGCATTTT
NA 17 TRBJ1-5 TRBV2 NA CASRLFWSSNSNQPQHF TGTGCCAGCCGCCTGTTTTGGAGCAGCAATAGCAATCAGCCCCAGCATTTT
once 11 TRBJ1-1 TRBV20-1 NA CSARGTGEAFF TGCAGTGCTAGAGGGACCGGGGAAGCTTTCTTT
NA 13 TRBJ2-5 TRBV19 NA CASSSGAQETQYF TGTGCCAGTAGTTCCGGGGCACAAGAGACCCAGTACTTC
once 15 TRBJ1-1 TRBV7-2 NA CASSYPYGGNTEAFF TGTGCCAGCAGCTACCCGTACGGGGGGAACACTGAAGCTTTCTTT
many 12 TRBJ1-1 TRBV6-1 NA CASKQGYTEAFF TGTGCCAGCAAACAGGGCTACACTGAAGCTTTCTTT
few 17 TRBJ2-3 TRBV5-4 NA CASSLWWGSVGTDTQYF TGTGCCAGCAGCTTGTGGTGGGGATCTGTGGGCACAGATACGCAGTATTTT
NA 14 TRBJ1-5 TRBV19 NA CASIAGRFHQPQHF TGTGCCAGTATTGCGGGCAGGTTTCATCAGCCCCAGCATTTT
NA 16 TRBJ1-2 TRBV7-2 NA CASSLSTATTLYGYTF TGTGCCAGCAGCTTATCCACAGCAACGACCCTCTATGGCTACACCTTC
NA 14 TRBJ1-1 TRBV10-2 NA CASSPVIMNTEAFF TGTGCCAGCAGCCCGGTGATCATGAACACTGAAGCTTTCTTT
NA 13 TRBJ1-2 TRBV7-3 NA CASSSALNYGYTF TGTGCCAGCAGCTCCGCCCTTAACTATGGCTACACCTTC
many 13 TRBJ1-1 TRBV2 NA CASSRPPGTEAFF TGTGCCAGCAGTCGCCCCCCAGGGACTGAAGCTTTCTTT
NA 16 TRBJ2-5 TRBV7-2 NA CASSLDLGGGQGTQYF TGTGCCAGCAGCTTGGACTTAGGAGGGGGACAAGGGACCCAGTACTTC
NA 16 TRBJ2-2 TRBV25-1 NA CASVPGAGAETGELFF TGTGCCAGCGTCCCCGGTGCAGGGGCGGAAACCGGGGAGCTGTTTTTT
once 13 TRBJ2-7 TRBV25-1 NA CASRRTGAYEQYF TGTGCCAGCAGAAGGACGGGGGCCTACGAGCAGTACTTC
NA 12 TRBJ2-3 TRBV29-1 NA CSVEATTDTQYF TGCAGCGTTGAAGCCACTACAGATACGCAGTATTTT
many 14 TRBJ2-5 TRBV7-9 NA CASSTLRGGETQYF TGTGCCAGCAGCACCCTCCGGGGCGGAGAGACCCAGTACTTC
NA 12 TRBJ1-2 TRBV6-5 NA CASSYSPPSYTF TGTGCCAGCAGTTACTCACCCCCCTCTTACACCTTC
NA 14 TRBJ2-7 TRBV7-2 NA CASSAWDNSYEQYF TGTGCCAGCAGCGCCTGGGACAACTCCTACGAGCAGTACTTC
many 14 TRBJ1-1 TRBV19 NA CASFHDRWSTEAFF TGTGCCAGTTTTCACGACAGGTGGAGCACTGAAGCTTTCTTT
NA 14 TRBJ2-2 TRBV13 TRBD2 CASESGTPAGELFF TGTGCCAGTGAAAGCGGGACCCCCGCCGGGGAGCTGTTTTTT
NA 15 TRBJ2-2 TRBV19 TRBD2 CASRLLAGGPGELFF TGTGCCAGCAGACTACTAGCGGGGGGGCCCGGGGAGCTGTTTTTT
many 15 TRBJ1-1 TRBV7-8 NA CASSGFQGRRTEAFF TGTGCCAGCAGCGGATTTCAGGGGAGAAGAACTGAAGCTTTCTTT
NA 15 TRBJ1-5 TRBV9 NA CASSEGGAGNQPQHF TGTGCCAGCAGCGAGGGGGGGGCGGGCAATCAGCCCCAGCATTTT
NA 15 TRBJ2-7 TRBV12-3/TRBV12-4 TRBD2 CASRGLAGTGYEQYF TGTGCCAGCAGGGGACTAGCGGGAACGGGCTACGAGCAGTACTTC
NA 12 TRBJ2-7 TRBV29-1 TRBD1 CSVEGRGYEQYF TGCAGCGTTGAGGGCAGGGGGTACGAGCAGTACTTC
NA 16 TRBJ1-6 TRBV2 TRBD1 CASSEQGAVVNSPLHF TGTGCCAGCAGTGAACAGGGGGCGGTCGTCAATTCACCCCTCCACTTT
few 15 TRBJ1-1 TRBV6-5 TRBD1 CASSYEDRPYTEAFF TGTGCCAGCAGTTACGAGGACAGGCCGTACACTGAAGCTTTCTTT
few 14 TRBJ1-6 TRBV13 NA CASSVSRGNSPLHF TGTGCCAGCAGTGTCAGCAGGGGAAATTCACCCCTCCACTTT
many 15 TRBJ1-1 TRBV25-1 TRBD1 CASSEYLQGATEAFF TGTGCCAGCAGTGAATATCTTCAGGGGGCCACTGAAGCTTTCTTT
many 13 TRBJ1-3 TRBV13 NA CASSLVDGNTIYF TGTGCCAGCAGCTTAGTGGATGGAAACACCATATATTTT
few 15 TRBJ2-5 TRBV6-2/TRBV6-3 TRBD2 CASSGTSMAKETQYF TGTGCCAGCAGTGGGACTAGCATGGCCAAAGAGACCCAGTACTTC
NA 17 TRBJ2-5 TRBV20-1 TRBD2 CSARTSGGATYQETQYF TGCAGTGCTAGAACTAGCGGGGGGGCGACGTACCAAGAGACCCAGTACTTC
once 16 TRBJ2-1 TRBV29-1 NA CSVEGVTDSPYNEQFF TGCAGCGTTGAAGGGGTGACGGACAGCCCGTACAATGAGCAGTTCTTC
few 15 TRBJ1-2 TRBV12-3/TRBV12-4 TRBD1 CASSRLRDSLVAYTF TGTGCCAGCAGTCGACTCCGGGACAGCCTAGTCGCCTACACCTTC
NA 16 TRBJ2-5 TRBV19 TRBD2 CASSPRGEVTQETQYF TGTGCCAGTAGCCCCCGGGGGGAAGTCACCCAAGAGACCCAGTACTTC
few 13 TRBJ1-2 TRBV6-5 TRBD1 CASSTGTVNGYTF TGTGCCAGCAGTACTGGGACAGTGAATGGCTACACCTTC
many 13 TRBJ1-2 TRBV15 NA CATSRAGGLGYTF TGTGCCACCAGCAGAGCGGGTGGGCTAGGCTACACCTTC
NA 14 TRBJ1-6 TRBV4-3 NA CASSQYGDNSPLHF TGCGCCAGTAGCCAGTACGGAGATAATTCACCCCTCCACTTT
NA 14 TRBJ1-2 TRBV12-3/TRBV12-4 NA CASRGLGSAYGYTF TGTGCCAGCAGGGGCTTAGGGTCGGCCTATGGCTACACCTTC
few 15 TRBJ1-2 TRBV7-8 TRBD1 CASSLADRGIYGYTF TGTGCCAGCAGCTTAGCGGACAGGGGGATCTATGGCTACACCTTC
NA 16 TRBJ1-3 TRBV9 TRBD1 CASSPASGGTGNTIYF TGTGCCAGCAGCCCGGCCTCAGGGGGCACTGGAAACACCATATATTTT
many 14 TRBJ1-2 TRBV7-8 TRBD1 CASSSTGNNYGYTF TGTGCCAGCAGCTCGACAGGGAACAACTATGGCTACACCTTC
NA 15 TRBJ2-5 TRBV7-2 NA CANSFYVGTQETQYF TGTGCCAACAGCTTTTACGTGGGGACCCAAGAGACCCAGTACTTC
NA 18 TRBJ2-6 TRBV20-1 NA CSAKGGTGSSSGANVLTF TGCAGTGCTAAGGGAGGGACAGGCTCTTCGTCTGGGGCCAACGTCCTGACTTTC